Many counts were recorded for the clone carrying this T cell receptor (beta chain). As yet, its antigen is unknown. The sample belongs to a study of T cells in Graves' hyperthyroidism and ophthalmopathy. General study points: Through a model of 13 V-J features, ophthalmopathy was separated from stable hyperthyroidism.

The source material, RNA transcripts, was used to amplify TCR beta CDR3 regions. During a first-round RT-PCR of the TCR CDR3, the HTBI primer set was used. TCRdb reanalysed the multiplex PCR reads using MiXCR and keeps one entry per CDR3 protein. In the table there are 480,000 or so distinct CDR3 sequences, around 15% of which are singletons. The CDR3 has 14 residues. CDR1 LGHDT and CDR2 YNNKEL come from the germline V gene (reference sequence). V lost 4 bases to trimming and J lost 3 bases; unmatched junction nucleotides: 5. This clonotype was obtained from a woman aged 18-35 years with Graves' hyperthyroidism. The sample taken for sequencing was blood. The gene calls are TRBV3-1 and TRBJ2-5, with 7 bases identical to TRBD1. CDR3 DNA: TGTGCCAGCAGCCCGGCTGACAGGGAAGAGACCCAGTACTTC. Protein: CASSPADREETQYF.